A single sample gave rise to the 14 T cell receptor beta chains below, sequenced in a study of shared clonotypes between healthy human individuals. Assay used: immunoSEQ multiplex PCR; TCRdb lists only in-frame clones, some missing. The sample contains approximately 2.5 million clones, just over 90% of which appear only once. The sequenced sample consisted of naive CD4+ T cells sorted from blood. Documented subset: CD45RA+ positively selected. These TCRs come from a man aged 18 to 29 in good health.

V usage is TRBV27 and J usage is TRBJ2-5, with TRBD1 matching 11 bases. Losses at the gene ends were 1 base for V and 0 bases for J; bases not matched to a gene: 4. There are 17 residues in the CDR3. Germline CDR1 reads MNHEY; CDR2 reads SMNVEV (reference sequence). CDR3 amino acids: CASSLLGTGGYQETQYF. Written as DNA, the CDR3 is TGTGCCAGCAGTTTATTGGGGACAGGGGGTTACCAAGAGACCCAGTACTTC.

This sequence joins TRBV19 and TRBJ1-2; 7 bases map to TRBD1. The junction had 8 bases not matched to a gene; V was cut back by 5 bases and J by 5 bases. The CDR3 contains 14 residues. Looked up from germline, CDR1 is LNHDA and CDR2 is SQIVND (reference sequence). The CDR3 region has the DNA TGTGCCAGTAGTCCCCGGACAGGATTATATGGCTACACCTTC. Its protein is CASSPRTGLYGYTF.

This sequence joins TRBV5-6 and TRBJ2-1; D ambiguous. Trimming pared 4 bases from V and 3 bases from J, leaving 14 bases between. The CDR3 has 15 residues. Germline-derived CDR1 and CDR2 are SGHDT and YYEEEE. This CDR3 is CASSRPHSSYNEQFF. The DNA of the CDR3 is TGTGCCAGCAGCCGGCCCCATTCGAGCTACAATGAGCAGTTCTTC. Looking up the rest from reference TRBV5-6 and TRBJ2-1 gives the full variable domain: DAGVTQSPTHLIKTRGQQVTLRCSPKSGHDTVSWYQQALGQGPQFIFQYYEEEERQRGNFPDRFSGHQFPNYSSELNVNALLLGDSALYLCASSRPHSSYNEQFFGPGTRLTVL.

V is TRBV7-9 and J is TRBJ2-2, with D tentatively TRBD2 (5 bases). The V end was cut by 2 bases, the J end by 0 bases, with 7 bases between. CDR3 length: 15 amino acids. CDR1 is SEHNR and CDR2 is FQNEAQ in the germline V gene (reference sequence). The CDR3 protein is CASSLHGANTGELFF. The DNA of the CDR3 is TGTGCCAGCAGCTTACACGGGGCGAACACCGGGGAGCTGTTTTTT.

The CDR3 region has the DNA TGTGCCAGCAGCCTTCTACAGGGGCCGACTGAAGCTTTCTTT. Amino acids: CASSLLQGPTEAFF. The chain has TRBV7-2 and TRBJ1-1, with 7 positions matching TRBD1. The CDR3 loop spans 14 amino acids. The V gene's germline CDR1 is SGHTA and CDR2 FQGNSA. The J segment lost 5 bases and the V segment lost 5 bases, leaving 8 bases of the junction unmatched.

V is TRBV28 and J is TRBJ1-4; D uncertain. CDR3 length: 16 residues. The germline gives CDR1 MDHEN, CDR2 SYDVKM. V was pared by 1 base and J by 0 bases, with 9 bases between. As DNA, the CDR3 is TGTGCCAGCAGTTTATTAGGACCCCCAACTAATGAAAAACTGTTTTTT. The encoded protein is CASSLLGPPTNEKLFF.

On this clone: This CDR3 is also generated by other DNA sequences in the sample. The chain is built from TRBV5-1 and TRBJ1-5; maybe TRBD1 (5 bases). Germline-derived CDR1 and CDR2 are SGHRS and YFSETQ. Deletions cut 0 bases from V and 3 bases from J, with 7 bases between. The CDR3 sequence is 14 residues long. The CDR3 loop reads CASSLDGANQPQHF. Here the CDR3 DNA reads TGCGCCAGCAGCTTGGATGGGGCCAATCAGCCCCAGCATTTT.

This chain uses TRBV6-5 with TRBJ1-2; 7 nucleotides align to TRBD1. The trim removed 4 bases at V and 2 bases at J, leaving 10 bases unmatched. The CDR3 is 16 residues long. Per the germline V gene, CDR1 is MNHEY and CDR2 is SVGAGI. This CDR3 reads CASSSGTGAPNYGYTF. CDR3 DNA: TGTGCCAGCAGTTCGGGCACAGGGGCCCCCAACTATGGCTACACCTTC.

V gene TRBV27 combines with J gene TRBJ2-7; 7 bases agree with TRBD1. Trimming cost V 0 bases and J 3 bases; bases outside gene matches: 5. Germline-derived CDR1 and CDR2 are MNHEY and SMNVEV (reference sequence). This CDR3 has 15 residues. The CDR3 here is CASSLSGDRDYEQYF. The CDR3, as DNA: TGTGCCAGCAGTTTATCGGGGGACAGAGACTACGAGCAGTACTTC.

J is TRBJ2-7 and V is TRBV10-3, with 13 bases matching TRBD2. Trimming at V came to 6 bases and at J to 5 bases, leaving 7 bases not matched to a gene. The CDR3 sequence is 15 residues long. Looked up from germline, CDR1 is ENHRY and CDR2 is SYGVKD. CDR3 protein: CAISQTSGRQNEQYF. The DNA of the CDR3 is TGTGCCATCAGCCAGACTAGCGGGAGGCAAAACGAGCAGTACTTC.

V and J are TRBV7-8 and TRBJ1-3, with D hard to call. Per the germline V gene, CDR1 is SGHVS and CDR2 is FQNEAQ. V dropped 4 bases and J dropped 0 bases, with 13 bases sitting between them. This CDR3 spans 16 amino acids. CDR3 loop: CASSSSRGDSGNTIYF. In DNA form, the CDR3 reads TGTGCCAGCAGCTCTTCGAGAGGCGACTCTGGAAACACCATATATTTT.

This clone came up once. The V call is TRBV7-2, the J call TRBJ2-1; a possible D gene is TRBD2 (6 bases). V shed 1 base and J shed 3 bases, with 10 bases lying between them. This CDR3 has 15 amino acids. Germline-derived CDR1 and CDR2 are SGHTA and FQGNSA. The CDR3 here is CASSLVPSDYNEQFF. The CDR3 bases are TGTGCCAGCAGCTTAGTCCCTAGCGACTACAATGAGCAGTTCTTC.

The chain is built from TRBV9 and TRBJ2-3; possibly TRBD1 for D (6 bases). CDR1 is SGDLS, CDR2 YYNGEE, per germline. V lost 6 bases and J lost 3, with 17 bases in between. CDR3 length: 15 amino acids. The CDR3 coding sequence is TGTGCCAGCACCCGTAGCAACAGGGAAACAGATACGCAGTATTTT. It encodes CASTRSNRETDTQYF.

The chain joins TRBV6-1 to TRBJ1-1; D remains ambiguous. The germline V and J ends were trimmed by 8 bases and 0 bases, with 10 bases remaining between them. The CDR3 sequence is 13 residues long. The germline CDR1 and CDR2 sequences are MNHNS and SASEGT. This CDR3 is CASGAFLNTEAFF. CDR3 coding DNA: TGTGCCAGCGGAGCATTTCTGAACACTGAAGCTTTCTTT.